This entry is about one TCR beta chain. Its matching antigen is unknown. This specimen belongs to a study of T cells expressing NK-cell markers. Study-wide findings and caveats: Dominant NKG2C+ clonotype frequencies of roughly 1.0-8% of CD8+ T cells were measured in more than 5 donors.

The CDR3 covers 14 residues. Germline V lookup: CDR1 LNHDA, CDR2 SQIVND (reference sequence). TCRdb processed the 5' RACE reads again and assigns one entry to each CDR3 protein, with no DNA. The specimen's table records about 440,000 distinct CDR3 sequences. This sequence joins TRBV19 and TRBJ2-3; TCRdb reports TRBD2, a call that lacks DNA to check it against. The sample was blood T cells: a sorted CD56 or NKG2C T cell subset, CD4+ or CD8+ T cells, or bulk PBMC T cells (not recorded which). The clonotype was recovered from a woman aged 18 to 69 in good health. CDR3 region: CASGPRTTTDTQYF.